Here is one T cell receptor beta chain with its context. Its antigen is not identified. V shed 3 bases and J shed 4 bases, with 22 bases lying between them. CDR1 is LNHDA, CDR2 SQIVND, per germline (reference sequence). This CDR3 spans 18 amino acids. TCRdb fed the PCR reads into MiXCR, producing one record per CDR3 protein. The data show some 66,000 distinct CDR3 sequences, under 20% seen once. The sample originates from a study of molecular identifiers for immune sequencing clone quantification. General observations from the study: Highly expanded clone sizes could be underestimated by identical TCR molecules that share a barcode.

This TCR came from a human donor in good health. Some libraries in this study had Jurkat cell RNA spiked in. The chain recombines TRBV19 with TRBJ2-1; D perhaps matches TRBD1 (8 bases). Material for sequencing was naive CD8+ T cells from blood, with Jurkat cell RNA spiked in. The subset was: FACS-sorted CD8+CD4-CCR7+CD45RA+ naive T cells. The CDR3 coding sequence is TGTGCCAGTAGTATTCCACAGGGGGGGCTAGCGGTTTACAATGAGCAGTTCTTC. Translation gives CASSIPQGGLAVYNEQFF.